Here is one T cell receptor (beta chain) with its context. No antigen is known for it. The V gene end was trimmed by 4 bases and the J gene end by 7 bases; junction bases not matched to a gene: 10. The germline V gene has CDR1 LNHNV and CDR2 YYDKDF (reference sequence). This CDR3 comprises 15 residues. Each CDR3 protein is one row after TCRdb ran MiXCR on the 5' RACE reads. The sample holds around 300,000 distinct CDR3 sequences, roughly 8.6% seen once. These data originate in a study of identical twins. General study results and limits: Where beta out-of-frame sequences were concerned, excess twin sharing was weaker. Insertions were fewer in abundant cord blood beta clonotypes, whereas memory repertoires showed none of this pattern.

These data also formed part of another study, on yellow fever vaccine responses in identical twins.

The chain carries TRBV15 and TRBJ1-5; 7 nucleotides match TRBD1. The source is a woman under 30 in good health. The sequenced sample consisted of memory (CD45RO+) T cells sorted from blood. CDR3 in amino acids: CATSTRQGVGQPQHF. The CDR3 DNA sequence: TGTGCCACCAGCACGAGACAGGGCGTCGGGCAGCCCCAGCATTTT.